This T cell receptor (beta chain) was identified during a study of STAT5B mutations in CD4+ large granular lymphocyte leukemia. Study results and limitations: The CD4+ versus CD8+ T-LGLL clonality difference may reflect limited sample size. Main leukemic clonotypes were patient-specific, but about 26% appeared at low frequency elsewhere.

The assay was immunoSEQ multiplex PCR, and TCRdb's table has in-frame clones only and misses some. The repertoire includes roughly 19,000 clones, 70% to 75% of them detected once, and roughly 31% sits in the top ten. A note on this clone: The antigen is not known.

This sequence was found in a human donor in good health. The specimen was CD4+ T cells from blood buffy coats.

The CDR3 DNA reads as TGTGCCAGTAGTAATAGCGGGAGGACCGGGGAGCTGTTTTTT. This sequence encodes CASSNSGRTGELFF. The chain combines TRBV19 with TRBJ2-2; 10 bases are shared with TRBD2. The germline V gene has CDR1 LNHDA and CDR2 SQIVND (reference sequence). With 4 bases clipped from V and 5 bases from J, the junction kept 1 base outside the gene matches. The CDR3 runs 14 residues.